This is a list of T cell receptor beta chains from one sample in a study of blood T cells in healthy people across ages. TCRdb recomputed calls from the 5' RACE reads with MiXCR, one row per CDR3 protein. The sample has 1.8 million or so distinct CDR3 sequences, about 39% seen once; the top ten hold 23%. Specimen: blood. The source is a human donor in good health. The CDR3 runs from the conserved cysteine through the conserved F or W. D genes are given only for firm matches. Rows give clone size only sometimes, using once, few, many, or a class for an expanded clone.

CDR3 DNA: TGTGCCAGCAGCTTAGTTGGCGGCAGGGACGCTGAAGCTTTCTTT
CDR3 protein: CASSLVGGRDAEAFF
clone size: NA
V gene: TRBV11-2
D gene: NA
J gene: TRBJ1-1

CDR3 DNA: TGTGCCAGCAGCTGGGGACAGCAAAACTCCTACGAGCAGTACTTC
CDR3 protein: CASSWGQQNSYEQYF
clone size: NA
V gene: TRBV7-9
D gene: TRBD1
J gene: TRBJ2-7

CDR3 DNA: TGTGCCAGCAGCTCGCAAATGATGGGCAGAGACTTTGCGGAGACCCAGTACTTC
CDR3 protein: CASSSQMMGRDFAETQYF
clone size: few
V gene: TRBV5-5
D gene: NA
J gene: TRBJ2-5

CDR3 DNA: TGTGCCAGCAGTGAGCCCCTGGCAGGGAGATACCAAGAGACCCAGTACTTC
CDR3 protein: CASSEPLAGRYQETQYF
clone size: once
V gene: TRBV6-1
D gene: NA
J gene: TRBJ2-5

CDR3 DNA: TGTGCCAGCAGCCATACACAGGAGACCCAGTACTTC
CDR3 protein: CASSHTQETQYF
clone size: few
V gene: TRBV3-1
D gene: NA
J gene: TRBJ2-5

CDR3 DNA: TGTGCCACCAACACAGGGACCCTCAATCAGCCCCAGCATTTT
CDR3 protein: CATNTGTLNQPQHF
clone size: NA
V gene: TRBV15
D gene: NA
J gene: TRBJ1-5

CDR3 DNA: TGTGCCAGCAGTGAAATAAGTGAATGGAATGAGCAGTTCTTC
CDR3 protein: CASSEISEWNEQFF
clone size: NA
V gene: TRBV2
D gene: NA
J gene: TRBJ2-1

CDR3 DNA: TGCAGTGCTACGGGAGGAAATTCCTACGGCACAGATACGCAGTATTTT
CDR3 protein: CSATGGNSYGTDTQYF
clone size: NA
V gene: TRBV20-1
D gene: TRBD2
J gene: TRBJ2-3

CDR3 DNA: TGTGCCAGCAGTGATGGACTAGCGGGGGTCAACGAGCAGTACTTC
CDR3 protein: CASSDGLAGVNEQYF
clone size: once
V gene: TRBV5-4
D gene: TRBD2
J gene: TRBJ2-7

CDR3 DNA: TGCGCCAGCAGCCAAGTACAGGGAGGCTCTGGGGCCAACGTCCTGACTTTC
CDR3 protein: CASSQVQGGSGANVLTF
clone size: NA
V gene: TRBV4-1
D gene: NA
J gene: TRBJ2-6

CDR3 DNA: TGCGCCAGCAGGGCAGGGGATACGAACACTGAAGCTTTCTTT
CDR3 protein: CASRAGDTNTEAFF
clone size: NA
V gene: TRBV5-1
D gene: NA
J gene: TRBJ1-1

CDR3 DNA: TGTGCCAGCAGGGAAGGGCTGGATGGCTACACCTTC
CDR3 protein: CASREGLDGYTF
clone size: NA
V gene: TRBV6-5
D gene: NA
J gene: TRBJ1-2

CDR3 DNA: TGCGCCAGCAGCCTGACTACGGACAGGGACTATGGCTACACCTTC
CDR3 protein: CASSLTTDRDYGYTF
clone size: NA
V gene: TRBV4-1
D gene: TRBD1
J gene: TRBJ1-2

CDR3 DNA: TGCGCCAGCAGCTTACTGGGCACAGGAGCTAATGAAAGACTGTTTTTT
CDR3 protein: CASSLLGTGANERLFF
clone size: NA
V gene: TRBV5-1
D gene: NA
J gene: TRBJ1-4

CDR3 DNA: TGTGCCAGCAGTTACAGACCCGGGACAGGGGGCGGAAACACTGAAGCTTTCTTT
CDR3 protein: CASSYRPGTGGGNTEAFF
clone size: NA
V gene: TRBV5-6
D gene: TRBD1
J gene: TRBJ1-1

CDR3 DNA: TGCAGTGCTACGGACAGGGCCTCCTATGGCTACACCTTC
CDR3 protein: CSATDRASYGYTF
clone size: once
V gene: TRBV20-1
D gene: TRBD1
J gene: TRBJ1-2

CDR3 DNA: TGCGCCAGCAGCCGCACGTCCAGGGAGGACGAGCAGTACTTC
CDR3 protein: CASSRTSREDEQYF
clone size: once
V gene: TRBV7-2
D gene: NA
J gene: TRBJ2-7

CDR3 DNA: TGTGCCAGCAGTTCCCGGGACGCCAGCTCCTACAATGAGCAGTTCTTC
CDR3 protein: CASSSRDASSYNEQFF
clone size: few
V gene: TRBV12-3/TRBV12-4
D gene: NA
J gene: TRBJ2-1

CDR3 DNA: TGCAGTGCTCGTAGGGTTCTGGGTTTAGTCACTGAAGCTTTCTTT
CDR3 protein: CSARRVLGLVTEAFF
clone size: few
V gene: TRBV20-1
D gene: NA
J gene: TRBJ1-1

CDR3 DNA: TGCAGTGCTAGAGATTTCTCCGGACAGGGGGCATACGAGCAGTACTTC
CDR3 protein: CSARDFSGQGAYEQYF
clone size: few
V gene: TRBV20-1
D gene: TRBD1
J gene: TRBJ2-7

CDR3 DNA: TGTGCCAGCAGTGGGCCCGAGGATGTCTACACCTTC
CDR3 protein: CASSGPEDVYTF
clone size: NA
V gene: TRBV6-1
D gene: NA
J gene: TRBJ1-2

CDR3 DNA: TGTGCCAGCAGCTTCCAAGGGTGGGGGACCGGGGAGCTGTTTTTT
CDR3 protein: CASSFQGWGTGELFF
clone size: few
V gene: TRBV6-5
D gene: NA
J gene: TRBJ2-2